The 26 T cell receptor beta chains reported below all come from one sample, sequenced in a study of response to subunit inactivated influenza vaccine (dated by TCRdb to about 2018). Libraries came from RT-PCR. The run used an Illumina HiSeq 2500. TCRdb reprocessing: public reads trimmed at Q25 with fastp, clones called with MiXCR, in-frame beta chains kept. Each entry merges the rows of one CDR3 protein and shows their most common DNA and genes. The sample table records 800,000 or so distinct CDR3 sequences; around 21% of these occur just once. 10% of the sample comes from the top ten. Here the sequenced sample was PBMCs from blood, taken about 5 days after vaccination. Source of these receptors: a man aged 45-65 years who received an inactivated influenza vaccine. Donor details come from another sample of the same person, matched by shared clones.

CDR3 residues: CASSYRGGGDTQYF. The CDR3 DNA sequence: TGTGCCAGCAGTTACCGAGGGGGCGGAGATACGCAGTATTTT. The chain carries TRBV6-2 or TRBV6-3 and TRBJ2-3; 7 nucleotides match TRBD1. The junction had 4 bases not matched to a gene; V was cut back by 2 bases and J by 5 bases. This CDR3 has 14 residues. Per the germline V gene, CDR1 is MNHEY and CDR2 is SVGEGT.

The chain has TRBV11-1 and TRBJ2-1; TRBD2 aligns across 12 bases. After removal of 3 bases from V and 1 base from J, the junction contained 7 bases not matched to a gene. CDR1 and CDR2 from the germline V gene are SGHAT and FQDESV (reference sequence). This CDR3 region has 18 residues. The CDR3 DNA sequence: TGTGCCAGCAGCTTTTCACTAGCGGGAGGCGGTTCCTACAATGAGCAGTTCTTC. Translating it yields CASSFSLAGGGSYNEQFF. Based on the CDR3 plus reference TRBV11-1 and TRBJ2-1, the full variable domain is EAEVAQSPRYKITEKSQAVAFWCDPISGHATLYWYRQILGQGPELLVQFQDESVVDDSQLPKDRFSAERLKGVDSTLKIQPAELGDSAMYLCASSFSLAGGGSYNEQFFGPGTRLTVL.

This clonotype came up a few times. This chain uses TRBV6-2 or TRBV6-3 with TRBJ2-3; 7 bases match TRBD2. The V gene end was trimmed by 6 bases and the J gene end by 1 base; junction bases not matched to a gene: 25. Looked up from germline, CDR1 is MNHEY and CDR2 is SVGEGT. There are 21 residues in the CDR3. The CDR3 DNA sequence: TGTGCCAGCAGGTCCTTATTACGGGGTGGACTAGTCTTGGGCGGCACAGATACGCAGTATTTT. This sequence encodes CASRSLLRGGLVLGGTDTQYF.

The chain is built from TRBV28 and TRBJ2-1; D possibly corresponds to TRBD2 (6 bases). This CDR3 is 15 amino acids long. V shed 6 bases and J shed 3 bases, with 15 bases lying between them. Looked up from germline, CDR1 is MDHEN and CDR2 is SYDVKM. CDR3 amino acids: CASSLRGLNYNEQFF. The CDR3, as DNA: TGTGCCAGCAGCCTAAGGGGACTGAACTACAATGAGCAGTTCTTC.

In this sample, this clonotype turned up a few times. The gene calls are TRBV12-3 or TRBV12-4 and TRBJ2-4; D gene ambiguous. V was trimmed by 6 bases and J by 1 base, leaving 16 bases between them. The CDR3 is 16 residues long. The CDR3 DNA is TGTGCCAGCAGCCCGTCCTTTTACATTGCCAAAAACATTCAGTACTTC. This gives the protein CASSPSFYIAKNIQYF.

This clonotype was found a few times. The V gene is TRBV5-1, the J gene TRBJ2-7; D is possibly TRBD1 (6 bases). CDR3 length: 16 amino acids. Germline V lookup: CDR1 SGHRS, CDR2 YFSETQ. With 0 bases removed from V and 0 bases from J, the gap between germline ends came to 13 bases. The CDR3 DNA sequence: TGCGCCAGCAGCTTGGGGCCGGGACAAAACTCCTACGAGCAGTACTTC. Translating gives CASSLGPGQNSYEQYF.

This clonotype showed up just a few times. This rearrangement joins TRBV20-1 to TRBJ2-7; D uncertain. The CDR3 sequence is 11 residues long. V lost 2 bases and J lost 6, with 8 bases in between. The germline gives CDR1 DFQATT, CDR2 SNEGSKA (reference sequence). CDR3 protein: CSARKRVEQYF. In DNA form, the CDR3 reads TGCAGTGCTAGAAAGCGCGTCGAGCAGTACTTC.

J is TRBJ1-5 and V is TRBV20-1; TRBD1 is a possible D gene (6 bases). The V gene lost 5 bases and the J gene lost 6 bases, with 14 bases spanning the gap. This CDR3 has 13 amino acids. The germline gives CDR1 DFQATT, CDR2 SNEGSKA (reference sequence). The CDR3 protein is CSAGRGTGQPQHF. The CDR3 nucleotides are TGCAGTGCTGGGAGGGGGACGGGTCAGCCCCAGCATTTT.

J is TRBJ2-2 and V is TRBV24-1; 8 bases line up with TRBD1. Germline lookup yields CDR1 KGHDR and CDR2 SFDVKD. This CDR3 has 16 residues. Trimming took 4 bases from V and 4 from J; bases not matched to a gene: 7. The CDR3 region has the DNA TGTGCCACCAGTGAATGGACAGGGTTATCCACCGGGGAGCTGTTTTTT. As protein: CATSEWTGLSTGELFF.

The chain links TRBV12-3 or TRBV12-4 to TRBJ2-2; TRBD2 matches 11 bases. V lost 3 bases and J lost 4; bases outside the gene matches: 4. The CDR3 length is 16 residues. The CDR3 spells CASSLELAGVTGELFF. CDR3 in DNA: TGTGCCAGCAGTTTGGAACTAGCGGGAGTCACCGGGGAGCTGTTTTTT.

The sample holds many counts of this clonotype. A read error may produce the germline difference seen at one junction end. The CDR3 DNA reads TGCGCCAGCAGCCCCGGGACTCGTACGGATACGCAGTATTTT. This sequence encodes CASSPGTRTDTQYF. This chain uses TRBV11-2 with TRBJ2-3; TRBD2 might be the D (6 bases). This CDR3 has 14 residues. Germline V CDR1 and CDR2: SGHAT, FQNNGV.

The V gene is TRBV7-9, the J gene TRBJ2-7, with D perhaps TRBD1 or TRBD2 (5 bases each). The CDR3 has 13 amino acids. Per germline, CDR1 SEHNR and CDR2 FQNEAQ (reference sequence). V lost 5 bases and J lost 7, with 15 bases in between. The CDR3 region has the DNA TGTGCCAGCAGCGAGGGGCGAGTTGGGGAGCAGTACTTC. Translated, it gives CASSEGRVGEQYF. The full variable domain, its missing parts supplied by reference TRBV7-9 and TRBJ2-7, is DTGVSQNPRHKITKRGQNVTFRCDPISEHNRLYWYRQTLGQGPEFLTYFQNEAQLEKSRLLSDRFSAERPKGSFSTLEIQRTEQGDSAMYLCASSEGRVGEQYFGPGTRLTVT.

This clonotype occurred a few times. This sequence joins TRBV20-1 and TRBJ2-7; a weak D match, TRBD1 (6 bases). Germline V gives CDR1 DFQATT, CDR2 SNEGSKA (reference sequence). The CDR3 has 15 amino acids. V was pared by 5 bases and J by 6 bases, with 23 bases between. CDR3 protein: CSAYLTGRGRREQYF. DNA of the CDR3: TGCAGTGCTTACCTAACCGGCAGGGGAAGGCGCGAGCAGTACTTC.

There are a few counts of this clonotype. V usage is TRBV10-3 and J usage is TRBJ2-1; D is unclear. CDR3 length: 15 amino acids. The V end lost 1 base, the J end lost 4 bases, and 11 bases lay between the germline ends. Germline CDR1 and CDR2: ENHRY and SYGVKD. CDR3 nucleotides: TGTGCCATCAGTGAGTTCCCGGACGGGTACAATGAGCAGTTCTTC. Protein sequence: CAISEFPDGYNEQFF.

J is TRBJ1-2 and V is TRBV7-2; D remains unclear. Per the germline V gene, CDR1 is SGHTA and CDR2 is FQGNSA. The CDR3 runs 14 residues. Trimming took off 1 base at V and 8 bases at J, with 14 bases between the two ends. The CDR3 loop reads CASSLGWARGGYTF. The CDR3 bases are TGTGCCAGCAGCTTAGGGTGGGCTAGAGGAGGCTACACCTTC.

This clonotype was found a few times. This chain connects TRBV10-1 to TRBJ1-5, with unresolved D. The CDR3 contains 14 residues. Germline values: CDR1 WNHNN, CDR2 SYGVQD (reference sequence). Trimming took off 6 bases at V and 2 bases at J, with 11 bases between the two ends. The CDR3 nucleotides read TGCGCCAGCAGACGGTTGTCGGGCAATCAGCCCCAGCATTTT. Translation: CASRRLSGNQPQHF.

This rearrangement joins TRBV20-1 to TRBJ2-7; 7 bases agree with TRBD1. Unmatched junction bases numbered 10, after V lost 6 bases and J lost 2 bases. CDR1 is DFQATT and CDR2 is SNEGSKA in the germline V gene (reference sequence). CDR3 length: 14 amino acids. CDR3 nucleotides: TGCAGTGCAGAGGGACAGATGGGGACCTACGAGCAGTACTTC. It specifies CSAEGQMGTYEQYF.

The chain carries TRBV3-1 and TRBJ2-1; D is unresolved. The V end was cut by 5 bases, the J end by 6 bases, with 11 bases between. Germline V gives CDR1 LGHDT, CDR2 YNNKEL (reference sequence). The CDR3 has 13 residues. CDR3 nucleotide sequence: TGTGCCAGCAGCTCAAGCACGGGCAATGAGCAGTTCTTC. It yields the protein CASSSSTGNEQFF.

This clonotype came up a few times. V gene TRBV7-2 combines with J gene TRBJ2-3; 9 nucleotides align to TRBD1. The CDR3 spans 16 residues. Trimming cost V 5 bases and J 5 bases; bases outside gene matches: 11. Germline CDR1 and CDR2: SGHTA and FQGNSA. The DNA of the CDR3 is TGTGCCAGCAGCAGAACCCCCGGGACAGGGCGAGATACGCAGTATTTT. This codes for CASSRTPGTGRDTQYF.

The sample holds many counts of this clonotype. Germline is not matched at one junction end, which may reflect a read error. The rearrangement uses TRBV5-1 and TRBJ2-7, with 10 bases fitting TRBD2. Germline V CDR1 and CDR2: SGHRS, YFSETQ. The CDR3 runs 14 residues. For the CDR3, the DNA is TGTGCCAGCAGCTTAGCGGGGGGCTCGTACGAGCAGTACTTC. It codes for CASSLAGGSYEQYF.

This clonotype was observed a handful of times. V and J are TRBV20-1 and TRBJ2-1; 8 bases agree with TRBD2. Looked up from germline, CDR1 is DFQATT and CDR2 is SNEGSKA (reference sequence). This CDR3 contains 14 residues. Trimming at V came to 3 bases and at J to 3 bases, leaving 4 bases not matched to a gene. In DNA form, the CDR3 reads TGCAGTGCTAGGAGCGGGAGCAACTACAATGAGCAGTTCTTC. Translating gives CSARSGSNYNEQFF.

The gene calls are TRBV6-5 and TRBJ2-1; possibly TRBD1 for D (6 bases). CDR3 length: 15 amino acids. Germline CDR1 MNHEY, CDR2 SVGAGI. Trimming pared 0 bases from V and 6 bases from J, leaving 12 bases between. CDR3 DNA sequence: TGTGCCAGCAGTTACTCGGGGGCTCTGGGCAATGAGCAGTTCTTC. Translation: CASSYSGALGNEQFF.

The J gene is TRBJ2-2, the V gene TRBV9; D is uncertain. This CDR3 is 13 amino acids long. Trimming took 0 bases from V and 7 from J, leaving 7 bases between them. Germline-derived CDR1 and CDR2 are SGDLS and YYNGEE. The CDR3 protein is CASSVEDLGELFF. The CDR3, as DNA: TGTGCCAGCAGCGTAGAAGATCTCGGGGAGCTGTTTTTT.

V is TRBV25-1 and J is TRBJ1-6; weak D call: TRBD1 (6 bases). V lost 3 bases, J lost 4 bases, and 25 bases lay in between. CDR3 length: 20 amino acids. Germline values: CDR1 MGHDK, CDR2 SYGVNS. The CDR3 region is CASSEASRDIFFPYNSPLHF. CDR3 bases: TGTGCCAGCAGTGAGGCGTCCCGGGACATCTTTTTCCCTTATAATTCACCCCTCCACTTT.

The gene calls are TRBV6-2 or TRBV6-3 and TRBJ2-1, with TRBD2 matching 10 bases. Germline values: CDR1 MNHEY, CDR2 SVGEGT. V shed 6 bases, J shed 2 bases, and the junction held 7 bases outside the gene matches. This CDR3 spans 16 amino acids. This CDR3 reads CASSLLAGIPYNEQFF. CDR3 DNA sequence: TGTGCCAGCAGCTTACTAGCGGGGATACCCTACAATGAGCAGTTCTTC.

Only a few counts were recorded for this clonotype. The chain carries TRBV10-3 and TRBJ2-1; TRBD2 agrees at 10 bases. The CDR3 sequence is 13 residues long. Germline values: CDR1 ENHRY, CDR2 SYGVKD. Losses at the gene ends were 3 bases for V and 7 bases for J; bases not matched to a gene: 0. The CDR3 sequence is CAISELAGNEQFF. CDR3 bases: TGTGCCATCAGTGAACTAGCGGGGAATGAGCAGTTCTTC.